The entry below gives a single T cell receptor (beta chain) sequence along with its context. Its specificity is not known. This record comes from a study of T cell responses to AZD1222 COVID-19 vaccine. General study results and limits: Spike as a whole was targeted by vaccine-associated CD4 TCRs, dominant at 160-218 and 743-854. The study identified only a handful of AZD1222 recipients as seropositive at baseline.

Data came from immunoSEQ multiplex PCR; TCRdb stores just in-frame clones and leaves some out. The profile shows around 120,000 clones, about 90% of them singletons. The germline V gene encodes CDR1 MGHRA and CDR2 YSYEKL. The CDR3 is 15 amino acids. With 3 bases removed from V and 4 bases from J, the gap between germline ends came to 13 bases. This clonotype originated in an adult in good health. The chain has TRBV4-1 and TRBJ1-5; D is possibly TRBD1 (5 bases). Sequenced here: peripheral blood, sampled on day 0 of AZD1222 vaccination. The CDR3 reads CASSQTEGRNQPQHF. The CDR3 nucleotides are TGCGCCAGCAGCCAGACCGAGGGACGTAATCAGCCCCAGCATTTT.